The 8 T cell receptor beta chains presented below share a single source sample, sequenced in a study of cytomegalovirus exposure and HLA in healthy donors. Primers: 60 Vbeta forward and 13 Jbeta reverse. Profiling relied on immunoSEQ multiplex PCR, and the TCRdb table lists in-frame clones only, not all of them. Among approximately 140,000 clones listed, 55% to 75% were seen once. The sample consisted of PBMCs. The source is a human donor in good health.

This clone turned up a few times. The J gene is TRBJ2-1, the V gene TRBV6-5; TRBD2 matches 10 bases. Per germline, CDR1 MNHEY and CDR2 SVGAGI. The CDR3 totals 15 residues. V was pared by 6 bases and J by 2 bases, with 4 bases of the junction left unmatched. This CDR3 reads CASRVAGGAYNEQFF. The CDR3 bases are TGTGCCAGCAGAGTAGCGGGAGGTGCCTACAATGAGCAGTTCTTC.

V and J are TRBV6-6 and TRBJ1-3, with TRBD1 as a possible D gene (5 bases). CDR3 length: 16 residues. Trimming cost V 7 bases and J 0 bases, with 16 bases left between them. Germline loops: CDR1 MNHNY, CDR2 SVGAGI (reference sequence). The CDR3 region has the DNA TGTGCCAGCACCTACCCCCCCGACAGCTCTGGAAACACCATATATTTT. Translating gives CASTYPPDSSGNTIYF.

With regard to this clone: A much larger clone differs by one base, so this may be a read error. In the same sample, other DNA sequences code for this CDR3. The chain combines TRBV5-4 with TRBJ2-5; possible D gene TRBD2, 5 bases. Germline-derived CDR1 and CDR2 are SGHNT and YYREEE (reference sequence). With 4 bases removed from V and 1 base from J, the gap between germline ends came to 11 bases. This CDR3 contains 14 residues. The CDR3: CASSQGGPQETQYF. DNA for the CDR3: TGTGCCAGCAGCCAAGGAGGCCCCCAAGAGACCCAGTACTTC.

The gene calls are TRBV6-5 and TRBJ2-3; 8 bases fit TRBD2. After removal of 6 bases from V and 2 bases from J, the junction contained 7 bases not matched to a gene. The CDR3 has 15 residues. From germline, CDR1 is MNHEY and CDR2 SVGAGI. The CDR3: CASSRSSGLTDTQYF. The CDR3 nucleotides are TGTGCCAGCAGCCGATCTAGCGGGCTCACAGATACGCAGTATTTT.

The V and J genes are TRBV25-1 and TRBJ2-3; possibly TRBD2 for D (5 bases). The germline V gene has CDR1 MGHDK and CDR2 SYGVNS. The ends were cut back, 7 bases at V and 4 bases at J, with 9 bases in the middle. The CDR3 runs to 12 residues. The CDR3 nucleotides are TGTGCCAGCAACGGGATAGCAGATACGCAGTATTTT. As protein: CASNGIADTQYF.

The CDR3 protein is CSVQAATGELFF. The CDR3 DNA sequence: TGCAGCGTTCAGGCCGCCACCGGGGAGCTGTTTTTT. The genes are TRBV29-1 and TRBJ2-2; D ambiguous. The V gene lost 5 bases and the J gene lost 4 bases, with 8 bases spanning the gap. The CDR3 covers 12 residues. Germline CDR1 and CDR2: SQVTM and ANQGSEA.

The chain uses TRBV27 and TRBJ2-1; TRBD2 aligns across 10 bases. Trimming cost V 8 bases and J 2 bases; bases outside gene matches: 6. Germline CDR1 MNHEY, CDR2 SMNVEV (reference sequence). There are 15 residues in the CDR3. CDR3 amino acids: CASGTAGGPYNEQFF. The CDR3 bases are TGTGCCAGCGGGACAGCGGGGGGGCCCTACAATGAGCAGTTCTTC.

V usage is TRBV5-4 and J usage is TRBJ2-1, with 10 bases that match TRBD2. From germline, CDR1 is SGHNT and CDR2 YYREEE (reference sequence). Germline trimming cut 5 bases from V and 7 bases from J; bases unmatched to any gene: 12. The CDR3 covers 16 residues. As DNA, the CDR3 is TGTGCCAGCAGTTTGAGCGGGGGGGTTGGTAGGAATGAGCAGTTCTTC. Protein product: CASSLSGGVGRNEQFF.